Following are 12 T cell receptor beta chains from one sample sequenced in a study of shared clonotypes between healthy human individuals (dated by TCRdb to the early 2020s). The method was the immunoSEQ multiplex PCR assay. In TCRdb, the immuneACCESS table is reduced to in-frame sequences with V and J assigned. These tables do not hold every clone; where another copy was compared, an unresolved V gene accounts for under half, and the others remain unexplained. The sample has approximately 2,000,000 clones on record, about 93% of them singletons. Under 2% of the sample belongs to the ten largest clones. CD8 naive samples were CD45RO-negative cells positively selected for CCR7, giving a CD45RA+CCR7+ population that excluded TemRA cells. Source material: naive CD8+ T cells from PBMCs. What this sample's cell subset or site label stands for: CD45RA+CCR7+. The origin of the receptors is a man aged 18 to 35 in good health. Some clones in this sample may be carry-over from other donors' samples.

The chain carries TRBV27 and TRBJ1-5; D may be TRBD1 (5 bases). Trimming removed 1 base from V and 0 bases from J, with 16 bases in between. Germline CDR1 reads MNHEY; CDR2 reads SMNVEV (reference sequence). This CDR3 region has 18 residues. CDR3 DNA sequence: TGTGCCAGCAGTTTATATGGGCGGACACCATATAGCAATCAGCCCCAGCATTTT. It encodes CASSLYGRTPYSNQPQHF.

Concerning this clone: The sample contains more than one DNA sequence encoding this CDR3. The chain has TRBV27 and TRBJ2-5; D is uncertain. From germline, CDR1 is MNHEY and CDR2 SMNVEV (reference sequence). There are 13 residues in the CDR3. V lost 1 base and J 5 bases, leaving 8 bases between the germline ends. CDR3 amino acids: CASSLFPTETQYF. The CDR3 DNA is TGTGCCAGCAGTTTATTCCCTACCGAGACCCAGTACTTC.

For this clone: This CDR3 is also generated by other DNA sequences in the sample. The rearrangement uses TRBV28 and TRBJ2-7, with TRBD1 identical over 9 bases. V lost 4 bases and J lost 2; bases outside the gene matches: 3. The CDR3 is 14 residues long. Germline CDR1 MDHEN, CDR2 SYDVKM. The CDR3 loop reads CASSSGQGPYEQYF. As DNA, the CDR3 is TGTGCCAGCAGTTCCGGACAGGGGCCCTACGAGCAGTACTTC.

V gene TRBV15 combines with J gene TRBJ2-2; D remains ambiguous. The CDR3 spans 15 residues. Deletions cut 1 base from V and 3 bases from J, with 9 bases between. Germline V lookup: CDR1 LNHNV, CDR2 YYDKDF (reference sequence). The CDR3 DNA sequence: TGTGCCACCAGCAGAGGTACCAGCTACACCGGGGAGCTGTTTTTT. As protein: CATSRGTSYTGELFF.

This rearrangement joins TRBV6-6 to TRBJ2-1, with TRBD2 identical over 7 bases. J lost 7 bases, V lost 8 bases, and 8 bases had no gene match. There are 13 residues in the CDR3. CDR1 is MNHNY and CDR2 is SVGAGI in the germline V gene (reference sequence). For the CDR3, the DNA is TGTGCCAGCGGGGCGGGAGTCGCGAATGAGCAGTTCTTC. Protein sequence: CASGAGVANEQFF.

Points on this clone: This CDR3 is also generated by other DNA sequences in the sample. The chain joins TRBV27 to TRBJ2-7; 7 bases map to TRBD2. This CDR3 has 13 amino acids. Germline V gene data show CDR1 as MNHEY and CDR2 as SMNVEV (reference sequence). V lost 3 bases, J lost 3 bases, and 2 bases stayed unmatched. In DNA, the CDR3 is TGTGCCAGCAGTTTGGGGACTAACTACGAGCAGTACTTC. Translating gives CASSLGTNYEQYF.

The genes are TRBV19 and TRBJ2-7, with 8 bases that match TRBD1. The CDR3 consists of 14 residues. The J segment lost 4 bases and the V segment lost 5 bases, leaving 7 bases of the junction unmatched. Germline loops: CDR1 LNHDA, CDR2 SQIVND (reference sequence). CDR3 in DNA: TGTGCCAGTAGTGTGACAGGGGACTCTTACGAGCAGTACTTC. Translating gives CASSVTGDSYEQYF. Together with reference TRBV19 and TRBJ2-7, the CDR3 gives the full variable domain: DGGITQSPKYLFRKEGQNVTLSCEQNLNHDAMYWYRQDPGQGLRLIYYSQIVNDFQKGDIAEGYSVSREKKESFPLTVTSAQKNPTAFYLCASSVTGDSYEQYFGPGTRLTVT.

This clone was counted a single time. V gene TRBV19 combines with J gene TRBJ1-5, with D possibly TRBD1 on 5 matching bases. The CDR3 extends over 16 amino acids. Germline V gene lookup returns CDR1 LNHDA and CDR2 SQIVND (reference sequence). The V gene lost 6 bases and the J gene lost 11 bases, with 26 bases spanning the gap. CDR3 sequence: CASSHRAAAGLLSQHF. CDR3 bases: TGTGCCAGTAGCCACCGGGCCGCCGCAGGGCTGCTGTCCCAGCATTTT.

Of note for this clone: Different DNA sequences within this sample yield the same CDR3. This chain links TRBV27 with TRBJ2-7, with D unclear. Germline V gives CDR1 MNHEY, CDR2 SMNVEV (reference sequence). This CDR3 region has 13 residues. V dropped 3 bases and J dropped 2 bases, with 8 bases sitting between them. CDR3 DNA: TGTGCCAGCAGTTTTGTAGGGACCTACGAGCAGTACTTC. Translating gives CASSFVGTYEQYF.

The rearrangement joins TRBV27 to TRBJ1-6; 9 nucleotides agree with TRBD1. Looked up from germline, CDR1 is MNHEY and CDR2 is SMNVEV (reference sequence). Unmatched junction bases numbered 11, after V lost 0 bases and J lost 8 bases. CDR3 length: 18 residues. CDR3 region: CASSLSLYDRTGDSPLHF. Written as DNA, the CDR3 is TGTGCCAGCAGTTTATCCCTCTACGACAGGACAGGGGATTCACCCCTCCACTTT.

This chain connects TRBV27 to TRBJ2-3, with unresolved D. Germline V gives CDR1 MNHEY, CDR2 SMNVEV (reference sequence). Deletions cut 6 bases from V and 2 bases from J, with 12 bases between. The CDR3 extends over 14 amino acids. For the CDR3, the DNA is TGTGCCAGCAGGGTAAACGGAGCCACAGATACGCAGTATTTT. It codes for CASRVNGATDTQYF.

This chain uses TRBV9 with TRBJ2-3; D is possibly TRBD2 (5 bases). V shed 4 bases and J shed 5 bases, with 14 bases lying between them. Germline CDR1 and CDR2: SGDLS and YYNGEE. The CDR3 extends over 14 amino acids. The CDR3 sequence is CASSSGWVQDTQYF. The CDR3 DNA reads TGTGCCAGCAGCTCGGGGTGGGTCCAAGATACGCAGTATTTT. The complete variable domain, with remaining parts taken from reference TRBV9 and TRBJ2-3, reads DSGVTQTPKHLITATGQRVTLRCSPRSGDLSVYWYQQSLDQGLQFLIQYYNGEERAKGNILERFSAQQFPDLHSELNLSSLELGDSALYFCASSSGWVQDTQYFGPGTRLTVL.